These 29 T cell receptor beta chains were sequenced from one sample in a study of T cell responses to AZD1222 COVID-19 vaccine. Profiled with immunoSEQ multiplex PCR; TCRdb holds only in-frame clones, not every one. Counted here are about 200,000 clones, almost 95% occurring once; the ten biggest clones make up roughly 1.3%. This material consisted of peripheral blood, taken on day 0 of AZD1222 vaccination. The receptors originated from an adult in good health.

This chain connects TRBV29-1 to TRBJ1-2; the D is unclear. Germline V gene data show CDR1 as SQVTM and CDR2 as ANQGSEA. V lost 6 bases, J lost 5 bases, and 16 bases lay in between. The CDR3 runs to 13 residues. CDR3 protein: CSVPDGPLYGYTF. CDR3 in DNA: TGCAGCGTCCCGGACGGACCCCTTTATGGCTACACCTTC. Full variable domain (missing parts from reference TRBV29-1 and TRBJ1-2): SAVISQKPSRDICQRGTSLTIQCQVDSQVTMMFWYRQQPGQSLTLIATANQGSEATYESGFVIDKFPISRPNLTFSTLTVSNMSPEDSSIYLCSVPDGPLYGYTFGSGTRLTVV.

The CDR3 nucleotides read TGCGCCAGCAGCTCGGAACTACTGTGGGAGCAGTTCTTC. Residues: CASSSELLWEQFF. The chain links TRBV5-1 to TRBJ2-1; D remains unclear. The germline V gene has CDR1 SGHRS and CDR2 YFSETQ. The CDR3 is 13 amino acids. Trimming removed 3 bases at V and 10 bases at J, with 14 bases between.

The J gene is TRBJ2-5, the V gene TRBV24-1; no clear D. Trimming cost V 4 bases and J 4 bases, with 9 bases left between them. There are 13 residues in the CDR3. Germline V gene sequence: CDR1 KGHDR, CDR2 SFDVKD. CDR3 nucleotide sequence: TGTGCCACCAGTGACGGTTACGGAGAGACCCAGTACTTC. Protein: CATSDGYGETQYF.

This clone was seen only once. The CDR3 coding sequence is TGTGCCAGCAGCCCCAATCTGGGGCGTGCGAACACCATATATTTT. The encoded protein is CASSPNLGRANTIYF. The chain uses TRBV27 and TRBJ1-3, with a weak D call TRBD1 (5 bases). Trimming stripped 6 bases from V and 7 bases from J, with 19 bases between. There are 15 residues in the CDR3. CDR1 is MNHEY, CDR2 SMNVEV, per germline (reference sequence).

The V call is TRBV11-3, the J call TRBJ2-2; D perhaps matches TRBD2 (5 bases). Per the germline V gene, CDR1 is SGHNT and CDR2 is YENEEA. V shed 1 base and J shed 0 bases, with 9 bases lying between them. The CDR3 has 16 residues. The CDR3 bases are TGTGCCAGCAGCTTAGCCTGGGGAGCGAACACCGGGGAGCTGTTTTTT. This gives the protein CASSLAWGANTGELFF. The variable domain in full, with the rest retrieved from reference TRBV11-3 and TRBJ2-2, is EAGVVQSPRYKIIEKKQPVAFWCNPISGHNTLYWYLQNLGQGPELLIRYENEEAVDDSQLPKDRFSAERLKGVDSTLKIQPAELGDSAVYLCASSLAWGANTGELFFGEGSRLTVL.

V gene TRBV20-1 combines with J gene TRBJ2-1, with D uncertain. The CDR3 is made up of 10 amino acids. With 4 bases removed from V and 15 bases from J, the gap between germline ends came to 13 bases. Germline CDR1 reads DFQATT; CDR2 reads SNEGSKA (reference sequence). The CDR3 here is CSAKDQALFF. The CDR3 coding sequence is TGCAGTGCTAAGGACCAGGCCCTGTTCTTC.

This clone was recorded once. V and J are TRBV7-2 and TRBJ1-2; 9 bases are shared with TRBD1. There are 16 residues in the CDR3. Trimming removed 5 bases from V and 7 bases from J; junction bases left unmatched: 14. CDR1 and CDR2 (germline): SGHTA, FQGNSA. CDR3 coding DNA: TGTGCCAGCAGCCCAACCTCCGGGACAGGGAAATTTGGCTACACCTTC. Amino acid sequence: CASSPTSGTGKFGYTF.

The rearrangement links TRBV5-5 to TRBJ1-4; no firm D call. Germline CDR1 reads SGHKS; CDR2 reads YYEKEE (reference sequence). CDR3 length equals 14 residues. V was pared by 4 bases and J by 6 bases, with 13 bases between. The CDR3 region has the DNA TGTGCCAGCAGCCCCGTGGACGGGGATGAAAAACTGTTTTTT. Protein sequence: CASSPVDGDEKLFF.

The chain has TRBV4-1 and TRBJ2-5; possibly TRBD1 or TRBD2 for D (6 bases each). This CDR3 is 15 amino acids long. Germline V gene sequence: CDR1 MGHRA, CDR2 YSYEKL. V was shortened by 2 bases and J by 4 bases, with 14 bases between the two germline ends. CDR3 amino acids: CASSQSGAVLETQYF. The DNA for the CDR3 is TGCGCCAGCAGCCAATCGGGGGCGGTTCTAGAGACCCAGTACTTC.

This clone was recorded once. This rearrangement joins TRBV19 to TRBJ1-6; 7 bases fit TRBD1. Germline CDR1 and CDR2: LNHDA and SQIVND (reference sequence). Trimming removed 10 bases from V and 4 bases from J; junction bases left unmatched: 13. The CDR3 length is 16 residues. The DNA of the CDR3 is TGTGCCACTTCACCCACAGGGGTGAGGTATAATTCACCCCTCCACTTT. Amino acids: CATSPTGVRYNSPLHF.

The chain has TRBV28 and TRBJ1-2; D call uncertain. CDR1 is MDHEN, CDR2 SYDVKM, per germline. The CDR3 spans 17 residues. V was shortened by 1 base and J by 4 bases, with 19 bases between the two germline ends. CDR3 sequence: CASSLSHGGVTGYGYTF. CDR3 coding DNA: TGTGCCAGCAGTTTATCACACGGTGGGGTTACGGGCTATGGCTACACCTTC.

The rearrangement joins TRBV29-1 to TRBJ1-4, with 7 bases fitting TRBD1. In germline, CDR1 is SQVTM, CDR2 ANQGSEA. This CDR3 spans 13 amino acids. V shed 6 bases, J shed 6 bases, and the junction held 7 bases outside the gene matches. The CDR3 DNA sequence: TGCAGCGTGACAGGGTATGAGGATGAAAAACTGTTTTTT. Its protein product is CSVTGYEDEKLFF.

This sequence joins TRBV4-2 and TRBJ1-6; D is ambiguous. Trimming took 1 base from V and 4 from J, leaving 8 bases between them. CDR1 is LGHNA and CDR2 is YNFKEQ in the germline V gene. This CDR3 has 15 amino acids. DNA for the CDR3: TGTGCCAGCAGCCAAGGCCCGGATTATAATTCACCCCTCCACTTT. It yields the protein CASSQGPDYNSPLHF.

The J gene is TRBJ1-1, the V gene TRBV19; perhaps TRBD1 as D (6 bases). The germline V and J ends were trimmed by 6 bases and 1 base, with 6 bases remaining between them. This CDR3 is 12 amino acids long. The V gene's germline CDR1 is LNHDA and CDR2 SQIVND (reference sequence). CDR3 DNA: TGTGCCAGTAGGACAGGGAACACTGAAGCTTTCTTT. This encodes CASRTGNTEAFF.

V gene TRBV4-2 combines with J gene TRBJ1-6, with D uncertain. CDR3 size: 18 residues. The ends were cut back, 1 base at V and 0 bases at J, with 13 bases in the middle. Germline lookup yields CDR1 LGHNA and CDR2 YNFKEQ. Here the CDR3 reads CASSQGGGFSSYNSPLHF. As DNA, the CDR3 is TGTGCCAGCAGCCAAGGAGGCGGGTTTAGCTCCTATAATTCACCCCTCCACTTT.

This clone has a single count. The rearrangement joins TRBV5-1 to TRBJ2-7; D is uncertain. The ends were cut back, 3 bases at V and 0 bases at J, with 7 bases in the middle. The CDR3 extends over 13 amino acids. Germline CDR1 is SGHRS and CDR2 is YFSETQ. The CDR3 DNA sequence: TGCGCCAGCAGCTCCGGTAGCTCCTACGAGCAGTACTTC. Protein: CASSSGSSYEQYF. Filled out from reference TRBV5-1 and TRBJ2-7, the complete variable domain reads KAGVTQTPRYLIKTRGQQVTLSCSPISGHRSVSWYQQTPGQGLQFLFEYFSETQRNKGNFPGRFSGRQFSNSRSEMNVSTLELGDSALYLCASSSGSSYEQYFGPGTRLTVT.

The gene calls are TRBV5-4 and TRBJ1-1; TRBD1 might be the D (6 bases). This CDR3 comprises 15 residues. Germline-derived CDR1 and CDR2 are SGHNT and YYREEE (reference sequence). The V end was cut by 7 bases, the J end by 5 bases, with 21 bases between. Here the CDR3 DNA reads TGTGCCAGCGCTATTGACCCGGGGGCGCAGACTGAAGCTTTCTTT. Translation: CASAIDPGAQTEAFF.

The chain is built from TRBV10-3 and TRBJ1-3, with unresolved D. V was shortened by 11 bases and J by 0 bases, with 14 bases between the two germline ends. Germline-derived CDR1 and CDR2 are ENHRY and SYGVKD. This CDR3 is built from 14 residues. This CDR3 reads CASYDGLSGNTIYF. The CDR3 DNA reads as TGTGCCTCCTACGACGGCCTCTCTGGAAACACCATATATTTT.

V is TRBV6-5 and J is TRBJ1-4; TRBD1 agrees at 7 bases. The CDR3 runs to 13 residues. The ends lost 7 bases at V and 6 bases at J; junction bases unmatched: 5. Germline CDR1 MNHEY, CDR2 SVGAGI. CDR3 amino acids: CASILGTDEKLFF. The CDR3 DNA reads TGTGCCAGCATCCTCGGGACAGATGAAAAACTGTTTTTT.

This CDR3 is CASTGQTYEQYF. The CDR3 region has the DNA TGTGCCAGCACCGGGCAGACCTACGAGCAGTACTTC. This rearrangement joins TRBV12-3 or TRBV12-4 to TRBJ2-7; D gene ambiguous. The CDR3 is 12 amino acids. V was cut by 7 bases and J by 2 bases, with 9 bases left in between.

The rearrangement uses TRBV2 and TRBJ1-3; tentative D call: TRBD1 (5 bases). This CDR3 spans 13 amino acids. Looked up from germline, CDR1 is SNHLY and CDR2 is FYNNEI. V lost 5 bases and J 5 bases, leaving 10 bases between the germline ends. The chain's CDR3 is CASSQGMRNTIYF. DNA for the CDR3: TGTGCCAGCAGTCAGGGTATGCGAAACACCATATATTTT.

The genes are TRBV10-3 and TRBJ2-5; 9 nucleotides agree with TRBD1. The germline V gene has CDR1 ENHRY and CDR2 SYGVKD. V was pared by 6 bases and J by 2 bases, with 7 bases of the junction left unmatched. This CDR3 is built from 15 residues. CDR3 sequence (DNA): TGTGCCATCAGGGGGACAGGGCAGCAACAAGAGACCCAGTACTTC. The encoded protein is CAIRGTGQQQETQYF.

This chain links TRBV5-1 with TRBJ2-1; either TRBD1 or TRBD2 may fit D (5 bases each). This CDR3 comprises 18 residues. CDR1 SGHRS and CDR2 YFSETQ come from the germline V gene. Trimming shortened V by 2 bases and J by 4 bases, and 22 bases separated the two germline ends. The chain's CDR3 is CASSLKGTSLVTYNEQFF. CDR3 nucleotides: TGCGCCAGCAGCTTAAAGGGGACCTCACTCGTTACTTACAATGAGCAGTTCTTC.

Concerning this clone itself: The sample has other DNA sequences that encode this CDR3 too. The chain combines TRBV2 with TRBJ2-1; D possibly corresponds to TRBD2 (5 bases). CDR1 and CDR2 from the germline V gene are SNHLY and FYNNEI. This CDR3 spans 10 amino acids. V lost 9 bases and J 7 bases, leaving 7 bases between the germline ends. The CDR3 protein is CASEGNEQFF. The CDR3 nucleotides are TGTGCCAGTGAGGGTAATGAGCAGTTCTTC.

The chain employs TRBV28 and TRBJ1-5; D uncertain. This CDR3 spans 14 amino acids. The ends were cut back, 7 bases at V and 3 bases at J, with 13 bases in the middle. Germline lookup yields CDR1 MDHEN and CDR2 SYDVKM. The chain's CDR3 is CASTGRSHNQPQHF. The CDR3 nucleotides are TGTGCCAGCACGGGGAGGTCCCACAATCAGCCCCAGCATTTT.

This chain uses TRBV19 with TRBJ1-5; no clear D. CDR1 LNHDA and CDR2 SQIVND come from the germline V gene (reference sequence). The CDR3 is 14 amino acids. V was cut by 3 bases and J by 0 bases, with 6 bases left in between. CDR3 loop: CASSMSHSNQPQHF. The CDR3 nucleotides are TGTGCCAGTAGTATGTCCCATAGCAATCAGCCCCAGCATTTT. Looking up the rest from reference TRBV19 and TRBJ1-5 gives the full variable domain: DGGITQSPKYLFRKEGQNVTLSCEQNLNHDAMYWYRQDPGQGLRLIYYSQIVNDFQKGDIAEGYSVSREKKESFPLTVTSAQKNPTAFYLCASSMSHSNQPQHFGDGTRLSIL.

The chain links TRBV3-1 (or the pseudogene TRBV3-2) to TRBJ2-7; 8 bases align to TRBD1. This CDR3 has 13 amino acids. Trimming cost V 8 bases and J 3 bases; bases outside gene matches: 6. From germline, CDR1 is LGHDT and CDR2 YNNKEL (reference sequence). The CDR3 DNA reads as TGTGCCAGCGGGCAGGGGGCTAACTACGAGCAGTACTTC. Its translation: CASGQGANYEQYF.

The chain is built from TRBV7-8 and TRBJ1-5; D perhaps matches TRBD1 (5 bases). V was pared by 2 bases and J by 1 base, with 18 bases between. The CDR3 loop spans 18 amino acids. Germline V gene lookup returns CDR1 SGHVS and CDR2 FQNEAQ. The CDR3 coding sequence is TGTGCCAGCAGCTTATCGTCGACAGTTGGGCCCAGCAATCAGCCCCAGCATTTT. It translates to CASSLSSTVGPSNQPQHF.

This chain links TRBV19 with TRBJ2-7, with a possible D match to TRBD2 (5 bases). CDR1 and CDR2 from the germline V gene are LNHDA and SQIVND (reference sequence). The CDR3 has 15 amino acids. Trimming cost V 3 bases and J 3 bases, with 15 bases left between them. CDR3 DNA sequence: TGTGCCAGTAGTATGAACCGGGAAAAAGTCTACGAGCAGTACTTC. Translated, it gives CASSMNREKVYEQYF. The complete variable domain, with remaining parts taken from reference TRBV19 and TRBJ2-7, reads DGGITQSPKYLFRKEGQNVTLSCEQNLNHDAMYWYRQDPGQGLRLIYYSQIVNDFQKGDIAEGYSVSREKKESFPLTVTSAQKNPTAFYLCASSMNREKVYEQYFGPGTRLTVT.